Below, 21 T cell receptor beta chains from the same sample are listed, as sequenced in a study of blood T cell repertoires in COVID-19. Profiling relied on immunoSEQ multiplex PCR, and the TCRdb table lists in-frame clones only, not all of them. The data hold just over 250,000 clones, with around 87% observed a single time. The sample taken for sequencing was peripheral blood. These receptors were collected from a woman aged 45-59 years with acute or convalescent COVID-19.

The V and J genes are TRBV11-1 and TRBJ2-3, with 8 bases fitting TRBD2. V gave up 5 bases and J gave up 10 bases; unmatched junction bases: 8. CDR1 SGHAT and CDR2 FQDESV come from the germline V gene (reference sequence). This CDR3 is 13 amino acids long. CDR3 sequence: CASSVPGLEAQYF. The CDR3 region has the DNA TGTGCCAGCAGCGTTCCGGGACTAGAGGCGCAGTATTTT.

The rearrangement joins TRBV7-3 to TRBJ2-1; 12 bases are a match to TRBD2. Germline CDR1 is SGHTA and CDR2 is FQGTGA. The CDR3 is 20 amino acids. With 1 base clipped from V and 0 bases from J, the junction kept 10 bases outside the gene matches. CDR3 amino acids: CASSLNARTSGISSYNEQFF. DNA for the CDR3: TGTGCCAGCAGCTTAAATGCGCGGACTAGCGGGATCAGCTCCTACAATGAGCAGTTCTTC.

The chain couples TRBV29-1 to TRBJ1-2; a weak D match, TRBD1 (6 bases). The CDR3 is 16 residues long. Trimming removed 3 bases at V and 0 bases at J, with 17 bases between. Germline CDR1 and CDR2: SQVTM and ANQGSEA. In DNA form, the CDR3 reads TGCAGCGTTGATGCCGCAGGGGTCAAGGCTAACTATGGCTACACCTTC. Protein product: CSVDAAGVKANYGYTF. Together with reference TRBV29-1 and TRBJ1-2, the CDR3 gives the full variable domain: SAVISQKPSRDICQRGTSLTIQCQVDSQVTMMFWYRQQPGQSLTLIATANQGSEATYESGFVIDKFPISRPNLTFSTLTVSNMSPEDSSIYLCSVDAAGVKANYGYTFGSGTRLTVV.

This chain connects TRBV4-2 to TRBJ2-3, with 8 nucleotides matching TRBD2. Germline loops: CDR1 LGHNA, CDR2 YNFKEQ. This CDR3 is 17 amino acids long. V gave up 0 bases and J gave up 4 bases; unmatched junction bases: 9. The CDR3 sequence is CASSQDSAGGVADTQYF. CDR3 nucleotides: TGTGCCAGCAGCCAAGACTCCGCGGGAGGAGTGGCAGATACGCAGTATTTT.

This clone was counted once. Distinct nucleotide sequences in the sample also encode this CDR3. The V and J genes are TRBV28 and TRBJ1-2; 9 bases are a match to TRBD1. After removal of 3 bases from V and 2 bases from J, the junction contained 1 base not matched to a gene. Germline-derived CDR1 and CDR2 are MDHEN and SYDVKM. CDR3 length: 14 residues. CDR3 sequence reads: CASSLGQGNYGYTF. CDR3 bases: TGTGCCAGCAGTTTGGGACAGGGAAACTATGGCTACACCTTC.

This chain uses TRBV27 with TRBJ2-3; the match to TRBD2 covers 7 bases. The CDR3 has 16 residues. V lost 2 bases and J lost 1; bases outside the gene matches: 6. Germline CDR1 is MNHEY and CDR2 is SMNVEV (reference sequence). The CDR3 sequence: CASSLAGAVRTDTQYF. CDR3 sequence (DNA): TGTGCCAGCAGTTTAGCGGGAGCTGTACGCACAGATACGCAGTATTTT.

Comment on this clone: This clone may be a read error of a much larger clone one base away. The J gene is TRBJ2-7, the V gene TRBV7-9; a possible D gene is TRBD2 (5 bases). CDR3 size: 16 residues. Germline V gives CDR1 SEHNR, CDR2 FQNEAQ (reference sequence). In nucleotides, the CDR3 is TGTGCCAGCAACTTAGCTCCCCAGAGGGATCCCTACGAGCAGTACTTC. It encodes CASNLAPQRDPYEQYF.

This clone has more than one count but fewer than ten. The chain combines TRBV7-3 with TRBJ2-2, with unresolved D. The V gene's germline CDR1 is SGHTA and CDR2 FQGTGA. Trimming removed 5 bases from V and 6 bases from J, with 10 bases in between. The CDR3 is 13 amino acids. Written as DNA, the CDR3 is TGTGCCAGCAGCCCCCCTTTAGCCGGGGAGCTGTTTTTT. Its protein product is CASSPPLAGELFF. The full variable domain, completed using reference TRBV7-3 and TRBJ2-2, is GAGVSQTPSNKVTEKGKYVELRCDPISGHTALYWYRQSLGQGPEFLIYFQGTGAADDSGLPNDRFFAVRPEGSVSTLKIQRTERGDSAVYLCASSPPLAGELFFGEGSRLTVL.

The genes are TRBV2 and TRBJ2-7; D is possibly TRBD1 (6 bases). Trimming took 4 bases from V and 2 from J, leaving 12 bases between them. The CDR3 extends over 14 amino acids. In germline, CDR1 is SNHLY, CDR2 FYNNEI. In DNA form, the CDR3 reads TGTGCCAGCAGTGGGGGCAGGGGACCCTACGAGCAGTACTTC. Its protein product is CASSGGRGPYEQYF. Full variable domain (missing parts from reference TRBV2 and TRBJ2-7): EPEVTQTPSHQVTQMGQEVILRCVPISNHLYFYWYRQILGQKVEFLVSFYNNEISEKSEIFDDQFSVERPDGSNFTLKIRSTKLEDSAMYFCASSGGRGPYEQYFGPGTRLTVT.

This chain joins TRBV4-3 and TRBJ1-5; the D gene is possibly TRBD1 (5 bases). Trimming stripped 0 bases from V and 5 bases from J, with 14 bases between. From germline, CDR1 is LGHNA and CDR2 YSLEER. This CDR3 is built from 16 residues. The DNA of the CDR3 is TGCGCCAGCAGCCAAGAGGCAGGGAGGGATGATCAGCCCCAGCATTTT. This gives the protein CASSQEAGRDDQPQHF.

The genes are TRBV15 and TRBJ2-7; 8 nucleotides line up with TRBD1. Germline-derived CDR1 and CDR2 are LNHNV and YYDKDF (reference sequence). The V gene end was trimmed by 9 bases and the J gene end by 2 bases; junction bases not matched to a gene: 18. This CDR3 contains 17 residues. The CDR3, as DNA: TGTGCCACTACCTCAGACAGGGGTTCCACAAAGACCTACGAGCAGTACTTC. Protein sequence: CATTSDRGSTKTYEQYF.

The chain is built from TRBV5-6 and TRBJ1-2, with a weak D call TRBD1 (5 bases). Germline CDR1 and CDR2: SGHDT and YYEEEE. Between the trimmed V and J ends, which lost 2 bases and 4 bases, there was a span of 9 bases. This CDR3 region has 13 residues. For the CDR3, the DNA is TGTGCCAGCAGCTTTGTACAGGTCTATGGCTACACCTTC. Its protein product is CASSFVQVYGYTF.

The gene calls are TRBV6-2 or TRBV6-3 and TRBJ2-7, with 11 nucleotides matching TRBD2. Looked up from germline, CDR1 is MNHEY and CDR2 is SVGEGT. This CDR3 has 18 residues. Trimming removed 5 bases from V and 0 bases from J; junction bases left unmatched: 12. CDR3 DNA sequence: TGTGCCAGCAGTACCCGACCTGGGACTAGCGGCTCCTCCTACGAGCAGTACTTC. As protein: CASSTRPGTSGSSYEQYF.

The V and J genes are TRBV5-1 and TRBJ2-1, with 8 bases matching TRBD2. Germline CDR1 reads SGHRS; CDR2 reads YFSETQ. V lost 0 bases, J lost 3 bases, and 5 bases stayed unmatched. The CDR3 contains 16 residues. In DNA form, the CDR3 reads TGCGCCAGCAGCTTGGAACCAGCGGGGGTCTACAATGAGCAGTTCTTC. It is translated as CASSLEPAGVYNEQFF.

The V and J genes are TRBV11-1 and TRBJ2-1, with 9 bases that match TRBD2. V was clipped by 0 bases and J by 0 bases; unmatched bases: 9. The germline CDR1 and CDR2 sequences are SGHAT and FQDESV (reference sequence). The CDR3 has 19 amino acids. The CDR3 protein is CASSLALALAGSSYNEQFF. DNA of the CDR3: TGTGCCAGCAGCTTAGCGTTAGCCCTAGCGGGGTCCTCCTACAATGAGCAGTTCTTC.

A few counts support this clone. The chain carries TRBV7-5 and TRBJ2-5; no DNA check was done on the table's D call, TRBD1. TRBV7-5 is a known pseudogene. The CDR3 length is 13 residues. In DNA form, the CDR3 reads TGTGCCGCACCGGCAGGGGGCTTTGAGACCCAGTACTTC. It is translated as CAAPAGGFETQYF.

The J gene is TRBJ2-2, the V gene TRBV24-1, with D possibly matching TRBD1 (6 bases). The V gene lost 6 bases and the J gene lost 6 bases, with 7 bases spanning the gap. The CDR3 is 12 amino acids. The germline gives CDR1 KGHDR, CDR2 SFDVKD. CDR3 amino acids: CATSQGSGELFF. The CDR3 DNA follows: TGTGCCACCAGTCAGGGGTCCGGGGAGCTGTTTTTT.

This clone was seen a single time. The V and J genes are TRBV5-1 and TRBJ1-1; perhaps TRBD1 as D (6 bases). Germline values: CDR1 SGHRS, CDR2 YFSETQ. V was shortened by 10 bases and J by 4 bases, with 23 bases between the two germline ends. This CDR3 spans 15 amino acids. CDR3 sequence reads: CAGGESGGAGTEAFF. DNA of the CDR3: TGCGCCGGAGGGGAATCGGGGGGCGCGGGCACTGAAGCTTTCTTT.

The V gene is TRBV4-2, the J gene TRBJ1-2; 9 bases are a match to TRBD1. Germline values: CDR1 LGHNA, CDR2 YNFKEQ. V lost 11 bases and J lost 5; bases outside the gene matches: 9. The CDR3 runs 13 residues. The DNA of the CDR3 is TGTGCCGCCGGGGGGACAGGGAGTTATGGCTACACCTTC. The encoded protein is CAAGGTGSYGYTF.

The chain is built from TRBV19 and TRBJ2-1; no definite D call. Trimming shortened V by 5 bases and J by 0 bases, and 17 bases separated the two germline ends. Germline CDR1 LNHDA, CDR2 SQIVND (reference sequence). This CDR3 region has 17 residues. CDR3 residues: CASSPRLGYSSYNEQFF. In DNA form, the CDR3 reads TGTGCCAGTAGTCCCCGCCTAGGTTATAGCTCCTACAATGAGCAGTTCTTC.

This chain joins TRBV6-5 and TRBJ2-5; the D gene is possibly TRBD1 (5 bases). Germline-derived CDR1 and CDR2 are MNHEY and SVGAGI. V dropped 6 bases and J dropped 2 bases, with 10 bases sitting between them. The CDR3 length is 13 residues. The CDR3 loop is CASRTRQQETQYF. CDR3 DNA: TGTGCCAGCAGAACCCGACAGCAAGAGACCCAGTACTTC.